The 27 T cell receptor beta chains below all came from one sample that was sequenced in a study of Tregs in tolerant kidney transplant recipients. TCRdb's table, derived via immunoSEQ multiplex PCR, lists solely in-frame clones and lacks some. This sample's clone table lists about 48,000 clones. This material consisted of CD4+ T cells from blood, taken before the transplant. Source of these receptors: a human donor who received a combined kidney and bone marrow transplant.

Concerning this clone: The CDR3 extends 3 residues past the end of the read, so its final part is completed from the germline J gene. V is TRBV30 and J is TRBJ1-4, with D perhaps matching TRBD1 (5 bases). This CDR3 has 15 amino acids. V was pared by 2 bases and J by 0 bases, with 10 bases between. From germline, CDR1 is GTSNPN and CDR2 SVGIG (reference sequence). CDR3 residues: CAWSWATATNEKLFF. The CDR3 bases that were read are TGTGCCTGGAGTTGGGCGACAGCAACTAATGAAAAA.

On this clone: Read sequence stops 3 residues before the CDR3 end, and the germline J gene provides the missing end. The rearrangement uses TRBV20-1 and TRBJ2-3, with a possible D match to TRBD2 (6 bases). V was pared by 5 bases and J by 1 base, with 13 bases between. CDR3 length: 14 amino acids. Germline loops: CDR1 DFQATT, CDR2 SNEGSKA (reference sequence). The CDR3 loop is CSAPQGGGTDTQYF. The sequenced part of the CDR3 DNA is TGCAGTGCTCCTCAGGGAGGAGGCACAGATACG.

Of note for this clone: The observed sequence ends 3 residues before the CDR3 terminus, with the missing tail filled in from the germline J gene. The chain links TRBV7-9 to TRBJ1-1, with TRBD1 matching 7 bases. The germline CDR1 and CDR2 sequences are SEHNR and FQNEAQ (reference sequence). This CDR3 is built from 15 residues. The trim removed 1 base at V and 2 bases at J, leaving 4 bases unmatched. Partial CDR3 DNA: TGTGCCAGCAGCTTAGGGTGGGACAGCAACACTGAA. Its protein product is CASSLGWDSNTE. The CDR3 in full is CASSLGWDSNTEAFF.

A remark on this clone: The read ends 3 residues shy of where the CDR3 ends; the end is completed using the germline J gene. This chain links TRBV29-1 with TRBJ1-1; 9 nucleotides agree with TRBD1. V shed 6 bases and J 4 bases; nucleotides not matched to a gene: 6. The germline CDR1 and CDR2 sequences are SQVTM and ANQGSEA. The CDR3 length is 13 residues. CDR3 protein: CSVGQGSVTEAFF. The CDR3 bases that were read are TGCAGCGTGGGACAGGGTTCGGTCACTGAA. Full variable domain (rest looked up from reference TRBV29-1 and TRBJ1-1): SAVISQKPSRDICQRGTSLTIQCQVDSQVTMMFWYRQQPGQSLTLIATANQGSEATYESGFVIDKFPISRPNLTFSTLTVSNMSPEDSSIYLCSVGQGSVTEAFFGQGTRLTVV.

On this clone: The read terminates 3 residues ahead of where the CDR3 ends, so the germline J gene completes it. V usage is TRBV5-1 and J usage is TRBJ2-7, with D perhaps TRBD1 (6 bases). The V end was cut by 2 bases, the J end by 5 bases, with 11 bases between. The CDR3 is 13 amino acids. CDR1 SGHRS and CDR2 YFSETQ come from the germline V gene. The CDR3 reads CASSLQGENEQYF. CDR3 bases read: TGCGCCAGCAGCTTACAGGGTGAAAACGAG.

Remarks on this clone: Sequencing ends 3 residues short of the CDR3 end; the germline J gene provides the rest. This chain connects TRBV29-1 to TRBJ2-2; TRBD1 matches 7 bases. The V and J ends lost 3 bases and 2 bases, in that order; junction bases with no gene match: 3. The CDR3 loop spans 14 amino acids. The germline CDR1 and CDR2 sequences are SQVTM and ANQGSEA. The CDR3 reads CSVELGGNTGELFF. The DNA read from the CDR3 is TGCAGCGTTGAGCTAGGGGGCAACACCGGGGAG.

Of note for this clone: The read halts 3 residues ahead of the CDR3 end, with the missing end drawn from the germline J gene. The chain links TRBV18 to TRBJ2-3; weak D call: TRBD2 (7 bases). Trimming took 6 bases from V and 0 from J, leaving 13 bases between them. This CDR3 is 15 amino acids long. Germline V lookup: CDR1 KGHSH, CDR2 LQKENI. This CDR3 reads CASSWAGASTDTQYF. The sequenced part of the CDR3 DNA is TGTGCCAGCTCCTGGGCGGGGGCGAGCACAGATACG.

As regards this clone: The read ends 3 residues shy of where the CDR3 ends; the end is completed using the germline J gene. The genes are TRBV19 and TRBJ1-2; TRBD1 might be the D (5 bases). This CDR3 comprises 16 residues. The ends were cut back, 4 bases at V and 0 bases at J, with 15 bases in the middle. CDR1 is LNHDA, CDR2 SQIVND, per germline (reference sequence). The CDR3 spells CASSTNGQGANYGYTF. The sequenced part of the CDR3 DNA is TGTGCCAGTAGTACCAATGGACAAGGGGCTAACTATGGC.

Note on this clone: The CDR3 extends 3 residues past the end of the read, so its final part is completed from the germline J gene. This chain joins TRBV7-6 and TRBJ1-4; possibly TRBD1 for D (5 bases). The CDR3 contains 12 residues. Germline V gene sequence: CDR1 SGHVS, CDR2 FNYEAQ. The part of the CDR3 DNA that was read is TGTGCCAGCAGCTCGGGGGTCGGGAAA. Amino acids: CASSSGVGK. The CDR3, in full, reads CASSSGVGKLFF. The full variable domain, with the rest looked up from reference TRBV7-6 and TRBJ1-4, is GAGVSQSPRYKVTKRGQDVALRCDPISGHVSLYWYRQALGQGPEFLTYFNYEAQQDKSGLPNDRFSAERPEGSISTLTIQRTEQRDSAMYRCASSSGVGKLFFGSGTQLSVL.

In regard to this clone: Read sequence stops 3 residues before the CDR3 end, and the germline J gene provides the missing end. The chain links TRBV2 to TRBJ1-6; tentative D call: TRBD1 (5 bases). Germline V gene data show CDR1 as SNHLY and CDR2 as FYNNEI. The CDR3 runs 15 residues. V lost 5 bases and J 9 bases, leaving 17 bases between the germline ends. The CDR3 loop is CASSFYEGEGSPLHF. The sequenced part of the CDR3 DNA is TGTGCCAGCAGTTTTTATGAAGGGGAAGGTTCACCC.

Turning to this clone: The CDR3 end is not reached by the read, which stops 3 residues before it; the germline J gene fills it in. This chain joins TRBV6-2 or TRBV6-3 and TRBJ2-1; D is perhaps TRBD2 (6 bases). Germline V lookup: CDR1 MNHEY, CDR2 SVGEGT. V gave up 5 bases and J gave up 2 bases, with 16 bases separating them. The CDR3 contains 16 residues. This chain's CDR3 is CASSPHYSGTYNEQFF. The sequenced CDR3 bases are TGTGCCAGCAGTCCCCATTATAGCGGAACCTACAATGAG.

The CDR3 bases that were read are TGCGCCAGCAGCTTATCATCAACTAATGAAAAA. It codes for CASSLSSTNEK. Given in full, the CDR3 is CASSLSSTNEKLFF. This chain links TRBV5-1 with TRBJ1-4; D uncertain. The CDR3 is cut off 3 residues early in the read; its end comes from the germline J gene. Germline CDR1 is SGHRS and CDR2 is YFSETQ. The CDR3 extends over 14 amino acids. Trimming removed 2 bases from V and 0 bases from J, with 5 bases in between.

As regards this clone: The read gets to within 3 residues of the CDR3 end, and the germline J gene fills in the rest. The chain combines TRBV5-1 with TRBJ1-1, with D possibly being TRBD1 (5 bases). V dropped 5 bases and J dropped 2 bases, with 10 bases sitting between them. Germline V gene sequence: CDR1 SGHRS, CDR2 YFSETQ. CDR3 length: 13 amino acids. This chain's CDR3 is CASRFTGNTEAFF. The DNA read from the CDR3 is TGCGCCAGCAGATTCACAGGTAACACTGAA.

A remark on this clone: With the read ending 3 residues before the CDR3 end, the germline J gene is used to fill in that end. The J gene is TRBJ2-7, the V gene TRBV29-1; TRBD2 might be the D (5 bases). Germline V gene data show CDR1 as SQVTM and CDR2 as ANQGSEA. V was cut by 4 bases and J by 2 bases, with 12 bases left in between. This CDR3 has 13 amino acids. CDR3 residues: CSVGSVRAYEQYF. Partial CDR3 DNA: TGCAGCGTTGGCTCGGTGCGGGCCTACGAG.

For this clone: The missing CDR3 end, 3 residues past where the read stops, is filled in from the germline J gene. This chain uses TRBV29-1 with TRBJ1-2; D is unresolved. The CDR3 sequence is 15 residues long. The germline CDR1 and CDR2 sequences are SQVTM and ANQGSEA. Trimming pared 4 bases from V and 0 bases from J, leaving 15 bases between. CDR3 residues: CSVVSPAGANYGYTF. CDR3 DNA, as far as it was read: TGCAGCGTTGTATCGCCGGCGGGAGCTAACTATGGC.

With respect to this clone: From the germline J gene comes the end of the CDR3, since the read stops 3 residues before it. J is TRBJ1-4 and V is TRBV30; TRBD1 agrees at 9 bases. After removal of 4 bases from V and 6 bases from J, the junction contained 3 bases not matched to a gene. The CDR3 totals 13 residues. The germline CDR1 and CDR2 sequences are GTSNPN and SVGIG (reference sequence). The CDR3 region is CAWNGQGHEKLFF. The part of the CDR3 DNA that was read is TGTGCCTGGAACGGACAGGGGCATGAAAAA.

Remarks on this clone: The sequence runs out 3 residues before the end of the CDR3; the remainder is reconstructed from the germline J gene. The rearrangement uses TRBV19 and TRBJ2-7, with 11 bases lining up with TRBD2. CDR1 is LNHDA and CDR2 is SQIVND in the germline V gene (reference sequence). CDR3 length: 14 amino acids. Germline trimming cut 8 bases from V and 2 bases from J; bases unmatched to any gene: 5. CDR3 DNA (partial): TGTGCCAGTTCCGGGACTAGCGGAACCTACGAG. Protein sequence: CASSGTSGTYE. The complete CDR3 protein is CASSGTSGTYEQYF.

In regard to this clone: The read finishes 3 residues shy of the CDR3 end, and the germline J gene is used to complete it. V and J are TRBV7-2 and TRBJ1-4, with 12 bases fitting TRBD1. CDR3 length: 14 amino acids. Germline V CDR1 and CDR2: SGHTA, FQGNSA. V gave up 5 bases and J gave up 8 bases; unmatched junction bases: 3. The CDR3 protein is CASSRDRGQEKLFF. The CDR3 DNA, read in part, is TGTGCCAGCAGCCGGGACAGGGGGCAGGAAAAA.

As concerns this clone: The read comes to an end 3 residues before the CDR3 does, leaving the germline J gene to fill in the end. The gene calls are TRBV5-1 and TRBJ2-3, with 9 positions matching TRBD2. CDR3 length equals 16 residues. Per germline, CDR1 SGHRS and CDR2 YFSETQ. Trimming cost V 4 bases and J 0 bases; bases outside gene matches: 6. CDR3 region: CASSTTSGSSTDTQYF. CDR3 bases read: TGCGCCAGCAGCACGACTAGCGGCTCTAGCACAGATACG.

Points on this clone: With the read ending 3 residues before the CDR3 end, the germline J gene is used to fill in that end. This chain links TRBV5-1 with TRBJ2-5; 11 positions match TRBD1. The germline CDR1 and CDR2 sequences are SGHRS and YFSETQ. V gave up 4 bases and J gave up 2 bases; unmatched junction bases: 7. This CDR3 is built from 16 residues. The CDR3 protein is CASSIGTGGGQETQYF. The sequenced part of the CDR3 DNA is TGCGCCAGCAGCATCGGGACAGGGGGAGGGCAAGAGACC.

Notes on this clone: The DNA ends 3 residues before the CDR3 does, and the rest of the CDR3 is filled in from the germline J gene. The genes are TRBV7-2 and TRBJ2-3, with 13 bases matching TRBD2. CDR1 is SGHTA, CDR2 FQGNSA, per germline. After removal of 5 bases from V and 7 bases from J, the junction contained 6 bases not matched to a gene. The CDR3 length is 15 residues. CDR3 DNA (partial): TGTGCCAGCAGCCAAACTAGCGGGAGGGGGAATACG. Translated, it gives CASSQTSGRGNT. The whole CDR3 region reads CASSQTSGRGNTQYF.

Remarks on this clone: Coverage ceases 3 residues before the CDR3 finishes, and the germline J gene fills in the end. The chain is built from TRBV19 and TRBJ2-5; 9 bases are a match to TRBD1. CDR3 size: 14 residues. Germline V gene sequence: CDR1 LNHDA, CDR2 SQIVND (reference sequence). The J segment lost 5 bases and the V segment lost 3 bases, leaving 4 bases of the junction unmatched. The CDR3 spells CASSIGDRAETQYF. The covered CDR3 bases are TGTGCCAGTAGTATTGGGGACAGGGCTGAGACC.

On this clone itself: Read sequence stops 3 residues before the CDR3 end, and the germline J gene provides the missing end. The chain combines TRBV20-1 with TRBJ2-3; no clear D gene. The germline V and J ends were trimmed by 3 bases and 4 bases, with 5 bases remaining between them. This CDR3 comprises 11 residues. Germline values: CDR1 DFQATT, CDR2 SNEGSKA (reference sequence). Partial CDR3 DNA: TGCAGTGCTAGTCTGTCAGATACG. It yields the protein CSASLSDT. The complete CDR3 protein is CSASLSDTQYF.

Worth noting for this clone: The read falls 3 residues short of the CDR3 end, and the missing part is taken from the germline J gene. This chain connects TRBV5-1 to TRBJ2-7; 10 bases fit TRBD2. The J segment lost 2 bases and the V segment lost 4 bases, leaving 9 bases of the junction unmatched. The CDR3 contains 16 residues. CDR1 and CDR2 from the germline V gene are SGHRS and YFSETQ. The CDR3 loop is CASSPRLAGPTYEQYF. The CDR3 bases that were read are TGCGCCAGCAGCCCCAGACTAGCGGGTCCTACCTACGAG.

As concerns this clone: Sequencing ends 3 residues short of the CDR3 end; the germline J gene provides the rest. This chain uses TRBV19 with TRBJ2-4; D unclear. Germline values: CDR1 LNHDA, CDR2 SQIVND (reference sequence). This CDR3 region has 14 residues. With 1 base removed from V and 0 bases from J, the gap between germline ends came to 4 bases. The sequenced CDR3 bases are TGTGCCAGTAGTATAGCGGTAGCCAAAAACATT. As protein: CASSIAVAKNI. The whole CDR3 protein is CASSIAVAKNIQYF.

A note on this clone: The read ends 3 residues shy of where the CDR3 ends; the end is completed using the germline J gene. The chain carries TRBV2 and TRBJ2-7; no definite D call. There are 15 residues in the CDR3. Germline assignment: CDR1 SNHLY and CDR2 FYNNEI. The germline V and J ends were trimmed by 5 bases and 1 base, with 15 bases remaining between them. This chain's CDR3 is CASSFTVIISYEQYF. Incomplete CDR3 DNA: TGTGCCAGCAGTTTCACAGTAATAATTTCCTACGAG.

By frequency, this clone is medium-sized. The read ends 3 residues before the CDR3 terminus; that terminus is restored from the germline J gene. Distinct nucleotide sequences in the sample also encode this CDR3. This chain connects TRBV19 to TRBJ1-1; possibly TRBD1 for D (6 bases). Germline assignment: CDR1 LNHDA and CDR2 SQIVND (reference sequence). The CDR3 loop spans 12 amino acids. The germline V and J ends were trimmed by 4 bases and 6 bases, with 9 bases remaining between them. The covered CDR3 bases are TGTGCCAGTAGTAAACAGGGCCCTGAA. This codes for CASSKQGPE. The complete CDR3 sequence is CASSKQGPEAFF.